This T cell receptor (beta chain) derives from a study of cytomegalovirus exposure and HLA in healthy donors. Study-level results: Subsequent analysis revealed that first-cohort TCR clusters tended to co-occur in the approximately 120 validation repertoires. The classifier was said to identify cytomegalovirus status with high specificity and sensitivity.

Profiling relied on immunoSEQ multiplex PCR, and the TCRdb table lists in-frame clones only, not all of them. The repertoire has fewer than 250,000 clones, about 83% of them found once; the top ten carry less than 3%. In regard to this clone: Its antigen remains unknown.

This CDR3 has 15 residues. Unmatched junction bases numbered 10, after V lost 7 bases and J lost 5 bases. CDR1 and CDR2 from the germline V gene are MNHEY and SVGAGI. The clonotype was recovered from a man younger than 35 in good health and CMV-seronegative. This chain connects TRBV6-5 to TRBJ1-1; TRBD1 matches at 10 bases. Sequenced: PBMCs. CDR3 in amino acids: CASNFRDRGGTEAFF. CDR3 nucleotide sequence: TGTGCCAGCAATTTCCGGGACAGGGGAGGAACTGAAGCTTTCTTT.